These T cell receptor beta chains were read from a single sample in a study of cytomegalovirus exposure and HLA in healthy donors. Profiling relied on immunoSEQ multiplex PCR, and the TCRdb table lists in-frame clones only, not all of them. The data contain roughly 150,000 clones, 75% to 80% of them singletons. The specimen sequenced was PBMCs. The source is a male donor in good health and CMV-seronegative. CDR3s include the opening cysteine and the closing phenylalanine or tryptophan. Each record gives: clone size, J gene, V gene, D gene, CDR3 protein, CDR3 DNA. D genes are given only for firm matches. Where a row states a size, it is once, few, many or the class of an expanded clone; other rows omit it.

clone size: -
J gene: TRBJ1-2
V gene: TRBV6-5
D gene: -
CDR3 protein: CASSLRYQSGDGYTF
CDR3 DNA: TGTGCCAGCAGCCTACGCTACCAATCGGGGGATGGCTACACCTTC

clone size: -
J gene: TRBJ1-5
V gene: TRBV6-1
D gene: TRBD1
CDR3 protein: CASSGGTGLRSNQPQHF
CDR3 DNA: TGTGCCAGCAGTGGGGGGACAGGCTTAAGGAGCAATCAGCCCCAGCATTTT

clone size: -
J gene: TRBJ2-1
V gene: TRBV11-2
D gene: TRBD2
CDR3 protein: CASSHRTSGYNNEQFF
CDR3 DNA: TGTGCCAGCAGCCACCGGACTAGCGGGTATAACAATGAGCAGTTCTTC

clone size: -
J gene: TRBJ2-4
V gene: TRBV4-3
D gene: -
CDR3 protein: CASSQRPGAKNIQYF
CDR3 DNA: TGCGCCAGCAGCCAAAGGCCAGGTGCCAAAAACATTCAGTACTTC

clone size: few
J gene: TRBJ2-3
V gene: TRBV29-1
D gene: -
CDR3 protein: CSVVPLAYHSTDTQYF
CDR3 DNA: TGCAGCGTTGTCCCGTTAGCGTACCATAGCACAGATACGCAGTATTTT

clone size: -
J gene: TRBJ2-7
V gene: TRBV27
D gene: -
CDR3 protein: CASRQGSYEQYF
CDR3 DNA: TGTGCCAGCAGACAGGGCTCCTACGAGCAGTACTTC

clone size: -
J gene: TRBJ1-1
V gene: TRBV30
D gene: -
CDR3 protein: CAWSVAGRTEAFF
CDR3 DNA: TGTGCCTGGAGTGTCGCGGGGCGCACTGAAGCTTTCTTT

clone size: -
J gene: TRBJ2-2
V gene: TRBV5-4
D gene: -
CDR3 protein: CASSQELFDTGELFF
CDR3 DNA: TGTGCCAGCAGCCAAGAGCTTTTCGACACCGGGGAGCTGTTTTTT

clone size: -
J gene: TRBJ2-3
V gene: TRBV6-1
D gene: TRBD1
CDR3 protein: CASTGTGATDTQYF
CDR3 DNA: TGTGCCAGCACGGGGACAGGGGCCACAGATACGCAGTATTTT

clone size: few
J gene: TRBJ2-7
V gene: TRBV4-2
D gene: -
CDR3 protein: CASSQGTDSSYEQYF
CDR3 DNA: TGTGCCAGCAGCCAAGGTACCGACAGCTCCTACGAGCAGTACTTC

clone size: -
J gene: TRBJ2-7
V gene: TRBV10-3
D gene: TRBD2
CDR3 protein: CAIGTSGTSYEQYF
CDR3 DNA: TGTGCCATAGGGACTAGCGGGACCTCCTACGAGCAGTACTTC

clone size: -
J gene: TRBJ2-1
V gene: TRBV2
D gene: TRBD1
CDR3 protein: CASSAGTGGGWYEQFF
CDR3 DNA: TGTGCCAGCAGCGCTGGGACAGGGGGCGGCTGGTATGAGCAGTTCTTC

clone size: -
J gene: TRBJ1-5
V gene: TRBV19
D gene: -
CDR3 protein: CASSLSREKGNQPQHF
CDR3 DNA: TGTGCCAGTAGTCTGAGTCGGGAGAAAGGCAATCAGCCCCAGCATTTT

clone size: -
J gene: TRBJ2-1
V gene: TRBV6-5
D gene: -
CDR3 protein: CASSFVFQRGAPFF
CDR3 DNA: TGTGCCAGCAGTTTTGTTTTTCAGCGCGGGGCGCCGTTCTTC

clone size: -
J gene: TRBJ1-1
V gene: TRBV5-6
D gene: -
CDR3 protein: CASSLISGTKEAFF
CDR3 DNA: TGTGCCAGCAGCTTGATATCTGGGACAAAAGAAGCTTTCTTT